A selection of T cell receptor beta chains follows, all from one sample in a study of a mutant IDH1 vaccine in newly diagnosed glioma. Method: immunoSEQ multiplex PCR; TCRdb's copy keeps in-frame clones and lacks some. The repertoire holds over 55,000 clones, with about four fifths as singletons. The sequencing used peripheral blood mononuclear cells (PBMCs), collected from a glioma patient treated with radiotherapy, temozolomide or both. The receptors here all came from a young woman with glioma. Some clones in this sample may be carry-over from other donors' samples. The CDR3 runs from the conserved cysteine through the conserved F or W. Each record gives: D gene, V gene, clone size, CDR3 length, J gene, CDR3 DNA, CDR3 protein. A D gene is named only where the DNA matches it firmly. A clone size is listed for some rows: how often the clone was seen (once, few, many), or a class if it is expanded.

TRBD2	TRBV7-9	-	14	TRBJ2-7	TGTGCCAGCAGCTTAGATGGCGGGAGACACGAGCAGTACTTC	CASSLDGGRHEQYF
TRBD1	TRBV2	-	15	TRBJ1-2	TGTGCCAGCAGGACGGGACAGGGGAATCGGAGTGGCTACACCTTC	CASRTGQGNRSGYTF
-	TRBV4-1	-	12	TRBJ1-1	TGCGCCAGCAGCCAAAACAGCTTTGAAGCTTTCTTT	CASSQNSFEAFF
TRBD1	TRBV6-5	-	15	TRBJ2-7	TGTGCCAGCAGTCGGGGACAGGGGTCGAGTTACGAGCAGTACTTC	CASSRGQGSSYEQYF
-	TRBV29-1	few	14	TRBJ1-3	TGCAGCGTTGGTGGCGAGGGGCTAGGAAACACCATATATTTT	CSVGGEGLGNTIYF
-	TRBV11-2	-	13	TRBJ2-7	TGTGCCAGCAGCTTAGATGGGCTAGCGGAGCAGTACTTC	CASSLDGLAEQYF
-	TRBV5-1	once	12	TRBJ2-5	TGCGCCAGCAGCTTGGTAGGGGAGACCCAGTACTTC	CASSLVGETQYF
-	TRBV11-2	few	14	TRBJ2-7	TGTGCCAGCAGATTAGGAGCTGGCTTCTACGAGCAGTACTTC	CASRLGAGFYEQYF
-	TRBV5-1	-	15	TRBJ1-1	TGCGCCAGCAGCTCGGCAGGGGAGCTAAAAACTGAAGCTTTCTTT	CASSSAGELKTEAFF
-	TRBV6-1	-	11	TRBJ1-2	TGTGCCAGCAGCTGGTTTGGCGGCTACACCTTC	CASSWFGGYTF
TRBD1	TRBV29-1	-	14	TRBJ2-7	TGCAGCGTGACGGACAGGATTAGCTCCTACGAGCAGTACTTC	CSVTDRISSYEQYF
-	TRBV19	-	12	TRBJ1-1	TGTGCCAGTACCATCGGGGGCACTGAAGCTTTCTTT	CASTIGGTEAFF
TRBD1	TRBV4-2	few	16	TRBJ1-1	TGTGCCAGCAGCCAAGATCGTACAGGGGGAAACACTGAAGCTTTCTTT	CASSQDRTGGNTEAFF
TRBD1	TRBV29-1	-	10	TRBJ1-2	TGCAGCGTTGGGGACAGTGGGTACACCTTC	CSVGDSGYTF
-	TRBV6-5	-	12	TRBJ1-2	TGTGCCTTAAAGGAGAATAACTATGGCTACACCTTC	CALKENNYGYTF
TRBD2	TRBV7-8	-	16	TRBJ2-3	TGTGCCAGCACCCCGGGGGCGGGAGGGCGCACAGATACGCAGTATTTT	CASTPGAGGRTDTQYF
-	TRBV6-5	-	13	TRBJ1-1	TGTGCCAGCAGTTACGGGGGTAGCACTGAAGCTTTCTTT	CASSYGGSTEAFF
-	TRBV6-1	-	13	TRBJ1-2	TGTGCCAGCAGGGGGACACACGATTATGGCTACACCTTC	CASRGTHDYGYTF